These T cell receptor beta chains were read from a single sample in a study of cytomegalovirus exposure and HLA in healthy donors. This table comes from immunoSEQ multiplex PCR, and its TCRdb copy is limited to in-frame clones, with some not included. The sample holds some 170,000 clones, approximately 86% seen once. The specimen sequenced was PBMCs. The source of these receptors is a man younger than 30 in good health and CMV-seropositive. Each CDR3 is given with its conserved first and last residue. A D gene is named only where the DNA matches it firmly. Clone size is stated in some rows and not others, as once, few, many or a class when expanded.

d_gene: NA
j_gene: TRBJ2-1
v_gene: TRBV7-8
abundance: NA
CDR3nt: TGTGCCAGCAGCTTCTCAGGATTAGGATATGAGCAGTTCTTC
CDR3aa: CASSFSGLGYEQFF

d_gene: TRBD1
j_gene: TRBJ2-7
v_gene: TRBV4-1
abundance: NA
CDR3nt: TGCGCCAGCAGCCACCAGGACAGGGGACCCTACGAGCAGTACTTC
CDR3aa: CASSHQDRGPYEQYF

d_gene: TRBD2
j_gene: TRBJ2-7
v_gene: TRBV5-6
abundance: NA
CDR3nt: TGTGCCAGCAGCTTCGGGACTAGCGGGAGAGAGCAGTACTTC
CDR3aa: CASSFGTSGREQYF

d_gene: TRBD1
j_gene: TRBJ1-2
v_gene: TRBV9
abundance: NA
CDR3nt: TGTGCCAGCAGCGTTTCGACAGGGGATAACTATGGCTACACCTTC
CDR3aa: CASSVSTGDNYGYTF

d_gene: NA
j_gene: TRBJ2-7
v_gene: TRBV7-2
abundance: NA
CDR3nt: TGTGCCAGCAGCCTCGCGTCTCCCTCCTACGAGCAGTACTTC
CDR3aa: CASSLASPSYEQYF

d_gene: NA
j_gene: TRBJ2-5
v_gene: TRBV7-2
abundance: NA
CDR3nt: TGTGCCAGCAGTTACAAGCTAGCCGAGACCCAGTACTTC
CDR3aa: CASSYKLAETQYF

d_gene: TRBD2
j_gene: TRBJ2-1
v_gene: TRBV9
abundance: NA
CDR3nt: TGTGCCAGCAGCGCTGAGACCCGGACTAGCGGGGGGATGTCCTACAATGAGCAGTTCTTC
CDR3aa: CASSAETRTSGGMSYNEQFF

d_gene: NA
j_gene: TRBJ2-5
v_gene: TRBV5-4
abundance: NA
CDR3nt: TGTGCCAGCAGCCATCGGGACATGGGGGATAAGACCCAGTACTTC
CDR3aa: CASSHRDMGDKTQYF

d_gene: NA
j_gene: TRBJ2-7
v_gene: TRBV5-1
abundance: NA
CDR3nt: TGCGCCAGCAGCTTGGCCGGGGGAACGGGAAGAAGGTACGAGCAGTACTTC
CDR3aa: CASSLAGGTGRRYEQYF

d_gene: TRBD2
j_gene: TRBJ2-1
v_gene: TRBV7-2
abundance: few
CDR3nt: TGTGCCAGCAGCCCACGAGGGGAGCGGGGGCCTTACAATGAGCAGTTCTTC
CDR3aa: CASSPRGERGPYNEQFF

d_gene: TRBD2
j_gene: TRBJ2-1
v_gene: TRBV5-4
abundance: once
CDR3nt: TGTGCCAGCAGCTTCGGGGGGGCCATTAACAATGAGCAGTTCTTC
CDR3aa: CASSFGGAINNEQFF

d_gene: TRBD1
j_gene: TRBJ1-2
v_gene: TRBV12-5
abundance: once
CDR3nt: TGTGCTAGTGGTTCGGGACAGGGCGCTTATGGCTACACCTTC
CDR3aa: CASGSGQGAYGYTF

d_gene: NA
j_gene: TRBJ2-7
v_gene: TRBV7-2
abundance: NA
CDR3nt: TGTGCCAGCAGCTTGCGGGACCTCCGATCCTACGAGCAGTACTTC
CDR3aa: CASSLRDLRSYEQYF

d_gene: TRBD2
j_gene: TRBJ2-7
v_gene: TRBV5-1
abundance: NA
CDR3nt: TGCGCCAGCAGGACTAGCGAGATATACGAGCAGTACTTC
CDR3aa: CASRTSEIYEQYF

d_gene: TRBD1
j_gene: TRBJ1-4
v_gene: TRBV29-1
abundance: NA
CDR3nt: TGCAGCGCGACCGATCCCGGGACAGGTCGATTACTGTTTTTT
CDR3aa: CSATDPGTGRLLFF

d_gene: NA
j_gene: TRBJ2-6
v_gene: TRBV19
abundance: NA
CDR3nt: TGTGCCAGTACCATCCCCGGGTCCGGGGCCAACGTCCTGACTTTC
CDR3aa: CASTIPGSGANVLTF

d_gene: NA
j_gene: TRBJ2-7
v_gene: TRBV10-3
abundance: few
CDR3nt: TGTGCCATCAGTGAGAGCTTGGTCGGTGAAAGCTCCTACGAGCAGTACTTC
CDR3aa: CAISESLVGESSYEQYF

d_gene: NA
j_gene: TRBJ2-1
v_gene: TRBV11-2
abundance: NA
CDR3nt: TGTGCCAGCAGCTTAGCGGGAGAGATAACGAGTGAGCAGTTCTTC
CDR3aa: CASSLAGEITSEQFF